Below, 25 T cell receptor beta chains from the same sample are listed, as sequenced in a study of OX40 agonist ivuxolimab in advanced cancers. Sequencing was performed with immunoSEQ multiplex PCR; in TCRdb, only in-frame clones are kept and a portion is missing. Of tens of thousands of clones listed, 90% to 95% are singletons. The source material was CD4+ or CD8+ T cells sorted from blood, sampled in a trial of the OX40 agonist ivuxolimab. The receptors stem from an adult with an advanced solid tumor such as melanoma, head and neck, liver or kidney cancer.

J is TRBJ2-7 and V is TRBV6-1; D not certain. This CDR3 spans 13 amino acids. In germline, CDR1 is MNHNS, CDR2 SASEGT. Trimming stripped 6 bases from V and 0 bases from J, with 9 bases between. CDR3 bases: TGTGCCAGCAGATTCTCACTCTCCTACGAGCAGTACTTC. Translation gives CASRFSLSYEQYF.

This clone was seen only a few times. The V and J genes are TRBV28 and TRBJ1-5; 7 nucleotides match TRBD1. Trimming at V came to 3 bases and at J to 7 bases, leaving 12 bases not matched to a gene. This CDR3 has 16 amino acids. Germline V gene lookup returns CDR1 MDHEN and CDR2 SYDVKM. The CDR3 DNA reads TGTGCCAGCAGTTTGGGCAGGGGGATTTCGGGACAGCCCCAGCATTTT. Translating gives CASSLGRGISGQPQHF.

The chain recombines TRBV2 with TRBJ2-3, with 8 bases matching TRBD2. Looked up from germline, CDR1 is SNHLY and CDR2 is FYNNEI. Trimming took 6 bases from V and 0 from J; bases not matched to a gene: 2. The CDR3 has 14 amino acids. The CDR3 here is CASRLAESTDTQYF. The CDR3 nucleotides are TGTGCCAGCAGACTAGCGGAAAGCACAGATACGCAGTATTTT.

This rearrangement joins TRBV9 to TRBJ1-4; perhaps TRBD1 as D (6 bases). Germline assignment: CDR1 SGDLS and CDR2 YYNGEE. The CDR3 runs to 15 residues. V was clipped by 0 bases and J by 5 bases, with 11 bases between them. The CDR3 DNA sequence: TGTGCCAGCAGCGTAGGGAGGGGGATAAATGAAAAACTGTTTTTT. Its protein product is CASSVGRGINEKLFF.

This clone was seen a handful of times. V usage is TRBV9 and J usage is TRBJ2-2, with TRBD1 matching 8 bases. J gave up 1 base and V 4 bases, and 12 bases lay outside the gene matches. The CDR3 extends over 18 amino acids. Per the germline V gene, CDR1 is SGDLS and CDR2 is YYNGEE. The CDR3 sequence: CASSYRDRPRGNTGELFF. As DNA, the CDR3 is TGTGCCAGCAGCTACCGGGACAGGCCTCGAGGGAACACCGGGGAGCTGTTTTTT.

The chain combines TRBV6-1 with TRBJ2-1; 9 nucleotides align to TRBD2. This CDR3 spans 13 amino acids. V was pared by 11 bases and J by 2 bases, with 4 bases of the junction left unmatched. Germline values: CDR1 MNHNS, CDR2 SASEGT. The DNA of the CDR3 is TGTGCCTCGAAGCGGGAGGCCTACAATGAGCAGTTCTTC. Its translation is CASKREAYNEQFF.

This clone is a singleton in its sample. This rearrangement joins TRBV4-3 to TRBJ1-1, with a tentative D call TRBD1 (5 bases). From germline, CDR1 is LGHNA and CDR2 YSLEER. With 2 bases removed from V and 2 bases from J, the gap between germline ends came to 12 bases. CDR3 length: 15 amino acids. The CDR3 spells CASSQQTDLNTEAFF. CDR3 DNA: TGCGCCAGCAGCCAACAGACAGATCTTAACACTGAAGCTTTCTTT.

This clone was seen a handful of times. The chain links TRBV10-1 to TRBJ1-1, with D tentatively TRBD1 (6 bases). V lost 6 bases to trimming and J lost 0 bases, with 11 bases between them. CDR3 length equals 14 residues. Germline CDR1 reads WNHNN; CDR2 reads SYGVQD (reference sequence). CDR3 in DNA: TGCGCCAGCAGGGCCGGGGGCATGAACACTGAAGCTTTCTTT. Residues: CASRAGGMNTEAFF.

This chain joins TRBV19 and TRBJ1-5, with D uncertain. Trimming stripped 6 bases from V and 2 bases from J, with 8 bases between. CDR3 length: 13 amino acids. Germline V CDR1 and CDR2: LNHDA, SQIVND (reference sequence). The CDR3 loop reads CASSPRGNQPQHF. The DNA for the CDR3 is TGTGCCAGTAGCCCACGGGGCAATCAGCCCCAGCATTTT.

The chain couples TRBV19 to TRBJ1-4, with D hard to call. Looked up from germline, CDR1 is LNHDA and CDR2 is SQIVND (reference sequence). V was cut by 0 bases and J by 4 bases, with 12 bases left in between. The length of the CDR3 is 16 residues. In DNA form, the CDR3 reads TGTGCCAGTAGTATAGACTTACTACGGAATAATGAAAAACTGTTTTTT. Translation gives CASSIDLLRNNEKLFF.

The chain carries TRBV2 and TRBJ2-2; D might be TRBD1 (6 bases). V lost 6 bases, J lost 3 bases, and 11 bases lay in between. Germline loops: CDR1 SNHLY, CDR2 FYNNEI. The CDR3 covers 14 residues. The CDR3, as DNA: TGTGCCAGCAGAGCGGACAGATACACCGGGGAGCTGTTTTTT. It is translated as CASRADRYTGELFF.

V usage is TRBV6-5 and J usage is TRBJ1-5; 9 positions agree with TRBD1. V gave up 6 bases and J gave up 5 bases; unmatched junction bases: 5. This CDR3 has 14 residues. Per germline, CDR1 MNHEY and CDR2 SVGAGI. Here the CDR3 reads CASRPTGGHQPQHF. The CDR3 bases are TGTGCCAGCAGGCCCACAGGGGGCCATCAGCCCCAGCATTTT.

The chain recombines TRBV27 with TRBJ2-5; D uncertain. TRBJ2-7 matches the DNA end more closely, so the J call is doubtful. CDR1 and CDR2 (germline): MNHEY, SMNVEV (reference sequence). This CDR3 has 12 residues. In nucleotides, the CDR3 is TGTGCCAGCAGGGAGCCTTGGGTCGAGCAGTACTTC. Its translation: CASREPWVEQYF.

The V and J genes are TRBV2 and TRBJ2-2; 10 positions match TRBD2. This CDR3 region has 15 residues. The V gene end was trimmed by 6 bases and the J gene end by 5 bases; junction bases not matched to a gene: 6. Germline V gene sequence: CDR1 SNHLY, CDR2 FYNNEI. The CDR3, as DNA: TGTGCCAGCAGCCCCCGGACTAGCGGAACCGGGGAGCTGTTTTTT. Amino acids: CASSPRTSGTGELFF.

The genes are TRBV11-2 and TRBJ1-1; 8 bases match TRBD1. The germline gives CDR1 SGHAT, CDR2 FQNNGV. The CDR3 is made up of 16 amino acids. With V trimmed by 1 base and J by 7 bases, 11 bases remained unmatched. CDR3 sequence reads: CASSLVSGVTGVEAFF. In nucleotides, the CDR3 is TGTGCCAGCAGCTTAGTTTCGGGCGTGACAGGGGTTGAAGCTTTCTTT.

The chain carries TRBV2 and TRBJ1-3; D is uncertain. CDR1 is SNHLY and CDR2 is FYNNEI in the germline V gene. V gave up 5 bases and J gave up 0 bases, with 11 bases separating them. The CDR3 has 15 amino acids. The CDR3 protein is CASSPLASSGNTIYF. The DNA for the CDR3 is TGTGCCAGCAGTCCCTTGGCCAGCTCTGGAAACACCATATATTTT.

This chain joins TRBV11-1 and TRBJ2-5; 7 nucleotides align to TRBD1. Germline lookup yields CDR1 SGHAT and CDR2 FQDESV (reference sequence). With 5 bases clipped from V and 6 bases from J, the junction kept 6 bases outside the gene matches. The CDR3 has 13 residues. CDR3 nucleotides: TGTGCCAGCAGCGAGGACAGGCGGCAGACCCAGTACTTC. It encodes CASSEDRRQTQYF.

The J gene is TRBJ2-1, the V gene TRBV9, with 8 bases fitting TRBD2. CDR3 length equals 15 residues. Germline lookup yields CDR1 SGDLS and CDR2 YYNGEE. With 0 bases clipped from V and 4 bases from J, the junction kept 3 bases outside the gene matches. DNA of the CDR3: TGTGCCAGCAGCGTAGCGGGAGGGCAGTACAATGAGCAGTTCTTC. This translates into CASSVAGGQYNEQFF.

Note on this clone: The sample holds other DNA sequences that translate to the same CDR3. CDR3 protein: CASSLALDYGYTF. The DNA for the CDR3 is TGCGCCAGCAGCTTGGCCTTAGACTATGGCTACACCTTC. The chain is built from TRBV5-1 and TRBJ1-2; D unclear. The CDR3 spans 13 residues. The V gene's germline CDR1 is SGHRS and CDR2 YFSETQ. Trimming cost V 0 bases and J 3 bases, with 6 bases left between them.

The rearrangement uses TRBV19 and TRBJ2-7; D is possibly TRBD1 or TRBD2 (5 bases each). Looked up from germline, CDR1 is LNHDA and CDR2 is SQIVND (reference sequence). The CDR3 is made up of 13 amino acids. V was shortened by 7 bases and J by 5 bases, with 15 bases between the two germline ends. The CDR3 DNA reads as TGTGCCAGTACGAGGGGTCTTGGGGACGAGCAGTACTTC. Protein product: CASTRGLGDEQYF.

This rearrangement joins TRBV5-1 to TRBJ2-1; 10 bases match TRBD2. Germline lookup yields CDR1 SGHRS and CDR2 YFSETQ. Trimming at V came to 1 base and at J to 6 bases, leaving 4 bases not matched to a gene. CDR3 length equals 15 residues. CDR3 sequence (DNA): TGCGCCAGCAGCTTGACTAGCGGGGTGGCCAATGAGCAGTTCTTC. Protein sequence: CASSLTSGVANEQFF.

The CDR3 reads CASTGQSGTEAFF. The CDR3 nucleotides are TGTGCCAGCACTGGGCAGTCGGGGACTGAAGCTTTCTTT. The chain joins TRBV7-9 to TRBJ1-1, with D hard to call. The V end lost 7 bases, the J end lost 5 bases, and 14 bases lay between the germline ends. This CDR3 region has 13 residues. Looked up from germline, CDR1 is SEHNR and CDR2 is FQNEAQ (reference sequence).

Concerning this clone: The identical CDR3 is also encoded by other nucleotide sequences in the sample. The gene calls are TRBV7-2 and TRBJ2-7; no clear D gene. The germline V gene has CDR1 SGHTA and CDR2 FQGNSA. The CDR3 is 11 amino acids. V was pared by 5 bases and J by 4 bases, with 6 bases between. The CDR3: CASSPSYEQYF. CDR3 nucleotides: TGTGCCAGCAGCCCGTCGTACGAGCAGTACTTC. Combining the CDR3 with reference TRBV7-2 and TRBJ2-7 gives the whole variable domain GAGVSQSPSNKVTEKGKDVELRCDPISGHTALYWYRQSLGQGLEFLIYFQGNSAPDKSGLPSDRFSAERTGGSVSTLTIQRTQQEDSAVYLCASSPSYEQYFGPGTRLTVT.

As DNA, the CDR3 is TGTGCCAGCAGCTTAGGGGCTAGCGGAGCCTGGGCAGAGACCCAGTACTTC. It codes for CASSLGASGAWAETQYF. The gene calls are TRBV7-2 and TRBJ2-5; 7 nucleotides line up with TRBD2. The junction had 12 bases not matched to a gene; V was cut back by 1 base and J by 4 bases. Germline CDR1 SGHTA, CDR2 FQGNSA. The CDR3 runs 17 residues.

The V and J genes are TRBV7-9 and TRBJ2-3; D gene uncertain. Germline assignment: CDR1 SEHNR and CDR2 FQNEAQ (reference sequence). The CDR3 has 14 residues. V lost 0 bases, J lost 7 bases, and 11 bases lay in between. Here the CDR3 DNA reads TGTGCCAGCAGCTTAGCCCAGGTTGGAAATACGCAGTATTTT. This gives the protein CASSLAQVGNTQYF. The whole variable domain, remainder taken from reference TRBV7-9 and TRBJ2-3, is DTGVSQNPRHKITKRGQNVTFRCDPISEHNRLYWYRQTLGQGPEFLTYFQNEAQLEKSRLLSDRFSAERPKGSFSTLEIQRTEQGDSAMYLCASSLAQVGNTQYFGPGTRLTVL.